This TCR beta chain was captured by sequencing in a study of blood T cell repertoires in COVID-19. Data came from immunoSEQ multiplex PCR; TCRdb stores just in-frame clones and leaves some out. The data contain around 500,000 clones, roughly 90% of them singletons. Deletions cut 2 bases from V and 7 bases from J, with 8 bases between. This CDR3 comprises 13 residues. Per germline, CDR1 SGHVS and CDR2 FNYEAQ. V gene TRBV7-6 combines with J gene TRBJ2-2, with D maybe TRBD1 (5 bases). Sequenced material: PBMCs or T cells enriched from blood (not recorded which). The clonotype originates from a woman between 35 and 50 years old who had recovered from COVID-19. The CDR3 protein is CASSLRGYGELFF. The CDR3 DNA follows: TGTGCCAGCAGCTTAAGGGGATACGGGGAGCTGTTTTTT.